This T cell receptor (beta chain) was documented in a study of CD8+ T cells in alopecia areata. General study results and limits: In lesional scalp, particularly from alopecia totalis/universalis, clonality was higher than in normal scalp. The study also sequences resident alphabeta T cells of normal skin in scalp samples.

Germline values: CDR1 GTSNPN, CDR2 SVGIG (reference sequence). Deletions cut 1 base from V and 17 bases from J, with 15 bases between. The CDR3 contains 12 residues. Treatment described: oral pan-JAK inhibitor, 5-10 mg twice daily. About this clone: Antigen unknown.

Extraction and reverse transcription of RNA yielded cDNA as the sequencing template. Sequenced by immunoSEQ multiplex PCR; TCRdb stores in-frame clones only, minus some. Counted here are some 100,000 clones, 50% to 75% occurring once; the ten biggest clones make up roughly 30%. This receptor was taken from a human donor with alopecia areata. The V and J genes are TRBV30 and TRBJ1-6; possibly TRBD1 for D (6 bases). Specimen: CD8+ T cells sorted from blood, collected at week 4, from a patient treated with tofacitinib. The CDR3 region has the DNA TGTGCCTGGAGTGACTACAGGGAGACTATCCACTTT. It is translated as CAWSDYRETIHF.